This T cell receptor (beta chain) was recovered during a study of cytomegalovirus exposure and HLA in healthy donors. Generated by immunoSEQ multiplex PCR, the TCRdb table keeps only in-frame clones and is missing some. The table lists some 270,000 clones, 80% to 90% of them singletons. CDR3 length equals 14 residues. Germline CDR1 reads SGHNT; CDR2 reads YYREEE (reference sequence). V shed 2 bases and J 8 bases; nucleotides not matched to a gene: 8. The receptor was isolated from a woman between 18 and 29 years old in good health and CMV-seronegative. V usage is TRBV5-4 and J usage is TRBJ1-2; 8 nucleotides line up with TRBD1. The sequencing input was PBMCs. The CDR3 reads CASSLKQGVGGYTF. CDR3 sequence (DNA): TGTGCCAGCAGCTTAAAACAGGGGGTAGGAGGCTACACCTTC.